The present T cell receptor beta chain was sequenced within a study of tumor T cells in aggressive B-cell lymphoma. Data came from immunoSEQ multiplex PCR; TCRdb stores just in-frame clones and leaves some out. The table has approximately 12,000 clones, around 91% seen once. The V and J ends lost 3 bases and 2 bases respectively, with 13 bases between them. Germline values: CDR1 SGDLS, CDR2 YYNGEE. The CDR3 runs 15 residues. Sequenced input: tumor tissue. The chain uses TRBV9 and TRBJ2-3; D might be TRBD1 (6 bases). The receptor's source is an adult with diffuse large B cell lymphoma. Here the CDR3 DNA reads TGTGCCAGCAGCGCAACAGGGTCCAACACAGATACGCAGTATTTT. It encodes CASSATGSNTDTQYF.